The present T cell receptor beta chain was sequenced within a study of T-cell reconstitution after alpha-beta-depleted transplantation in children. This sample's TCRbeta library carried unique molecular identifier barcodes. TCRdb reanalysed the PCR reads using MiXCR and keeps one entry per CDR3 protein. This table has more than 450,000 distinct CDR3 sequences, about a sixth appearing once. The germline V gene encodes CDR1 LNHNV and CDR2 YYDKDF (reference sequence). V was pared by 6 bases and J by 1 base, with 5 bases of the junction left unmatched. The CDR3 has 15 residues. The sequencing used PBMCs from the stem cell graft donor, collected from the stem cell graft. The gene calls are TRBV15 and TRBJ2-4; the match to TRBD2 covers 8 bases. The TCR sequence derives from a human donor who donated a stem cell graft to a child with acute lymphoblastic leukemia. CDR3 bases: TGTGCCACCAGGGGAGAGCGGGAGGCCAAAAACATTCAGTACTTC. This encodes CATRGEREAKNIQYF.